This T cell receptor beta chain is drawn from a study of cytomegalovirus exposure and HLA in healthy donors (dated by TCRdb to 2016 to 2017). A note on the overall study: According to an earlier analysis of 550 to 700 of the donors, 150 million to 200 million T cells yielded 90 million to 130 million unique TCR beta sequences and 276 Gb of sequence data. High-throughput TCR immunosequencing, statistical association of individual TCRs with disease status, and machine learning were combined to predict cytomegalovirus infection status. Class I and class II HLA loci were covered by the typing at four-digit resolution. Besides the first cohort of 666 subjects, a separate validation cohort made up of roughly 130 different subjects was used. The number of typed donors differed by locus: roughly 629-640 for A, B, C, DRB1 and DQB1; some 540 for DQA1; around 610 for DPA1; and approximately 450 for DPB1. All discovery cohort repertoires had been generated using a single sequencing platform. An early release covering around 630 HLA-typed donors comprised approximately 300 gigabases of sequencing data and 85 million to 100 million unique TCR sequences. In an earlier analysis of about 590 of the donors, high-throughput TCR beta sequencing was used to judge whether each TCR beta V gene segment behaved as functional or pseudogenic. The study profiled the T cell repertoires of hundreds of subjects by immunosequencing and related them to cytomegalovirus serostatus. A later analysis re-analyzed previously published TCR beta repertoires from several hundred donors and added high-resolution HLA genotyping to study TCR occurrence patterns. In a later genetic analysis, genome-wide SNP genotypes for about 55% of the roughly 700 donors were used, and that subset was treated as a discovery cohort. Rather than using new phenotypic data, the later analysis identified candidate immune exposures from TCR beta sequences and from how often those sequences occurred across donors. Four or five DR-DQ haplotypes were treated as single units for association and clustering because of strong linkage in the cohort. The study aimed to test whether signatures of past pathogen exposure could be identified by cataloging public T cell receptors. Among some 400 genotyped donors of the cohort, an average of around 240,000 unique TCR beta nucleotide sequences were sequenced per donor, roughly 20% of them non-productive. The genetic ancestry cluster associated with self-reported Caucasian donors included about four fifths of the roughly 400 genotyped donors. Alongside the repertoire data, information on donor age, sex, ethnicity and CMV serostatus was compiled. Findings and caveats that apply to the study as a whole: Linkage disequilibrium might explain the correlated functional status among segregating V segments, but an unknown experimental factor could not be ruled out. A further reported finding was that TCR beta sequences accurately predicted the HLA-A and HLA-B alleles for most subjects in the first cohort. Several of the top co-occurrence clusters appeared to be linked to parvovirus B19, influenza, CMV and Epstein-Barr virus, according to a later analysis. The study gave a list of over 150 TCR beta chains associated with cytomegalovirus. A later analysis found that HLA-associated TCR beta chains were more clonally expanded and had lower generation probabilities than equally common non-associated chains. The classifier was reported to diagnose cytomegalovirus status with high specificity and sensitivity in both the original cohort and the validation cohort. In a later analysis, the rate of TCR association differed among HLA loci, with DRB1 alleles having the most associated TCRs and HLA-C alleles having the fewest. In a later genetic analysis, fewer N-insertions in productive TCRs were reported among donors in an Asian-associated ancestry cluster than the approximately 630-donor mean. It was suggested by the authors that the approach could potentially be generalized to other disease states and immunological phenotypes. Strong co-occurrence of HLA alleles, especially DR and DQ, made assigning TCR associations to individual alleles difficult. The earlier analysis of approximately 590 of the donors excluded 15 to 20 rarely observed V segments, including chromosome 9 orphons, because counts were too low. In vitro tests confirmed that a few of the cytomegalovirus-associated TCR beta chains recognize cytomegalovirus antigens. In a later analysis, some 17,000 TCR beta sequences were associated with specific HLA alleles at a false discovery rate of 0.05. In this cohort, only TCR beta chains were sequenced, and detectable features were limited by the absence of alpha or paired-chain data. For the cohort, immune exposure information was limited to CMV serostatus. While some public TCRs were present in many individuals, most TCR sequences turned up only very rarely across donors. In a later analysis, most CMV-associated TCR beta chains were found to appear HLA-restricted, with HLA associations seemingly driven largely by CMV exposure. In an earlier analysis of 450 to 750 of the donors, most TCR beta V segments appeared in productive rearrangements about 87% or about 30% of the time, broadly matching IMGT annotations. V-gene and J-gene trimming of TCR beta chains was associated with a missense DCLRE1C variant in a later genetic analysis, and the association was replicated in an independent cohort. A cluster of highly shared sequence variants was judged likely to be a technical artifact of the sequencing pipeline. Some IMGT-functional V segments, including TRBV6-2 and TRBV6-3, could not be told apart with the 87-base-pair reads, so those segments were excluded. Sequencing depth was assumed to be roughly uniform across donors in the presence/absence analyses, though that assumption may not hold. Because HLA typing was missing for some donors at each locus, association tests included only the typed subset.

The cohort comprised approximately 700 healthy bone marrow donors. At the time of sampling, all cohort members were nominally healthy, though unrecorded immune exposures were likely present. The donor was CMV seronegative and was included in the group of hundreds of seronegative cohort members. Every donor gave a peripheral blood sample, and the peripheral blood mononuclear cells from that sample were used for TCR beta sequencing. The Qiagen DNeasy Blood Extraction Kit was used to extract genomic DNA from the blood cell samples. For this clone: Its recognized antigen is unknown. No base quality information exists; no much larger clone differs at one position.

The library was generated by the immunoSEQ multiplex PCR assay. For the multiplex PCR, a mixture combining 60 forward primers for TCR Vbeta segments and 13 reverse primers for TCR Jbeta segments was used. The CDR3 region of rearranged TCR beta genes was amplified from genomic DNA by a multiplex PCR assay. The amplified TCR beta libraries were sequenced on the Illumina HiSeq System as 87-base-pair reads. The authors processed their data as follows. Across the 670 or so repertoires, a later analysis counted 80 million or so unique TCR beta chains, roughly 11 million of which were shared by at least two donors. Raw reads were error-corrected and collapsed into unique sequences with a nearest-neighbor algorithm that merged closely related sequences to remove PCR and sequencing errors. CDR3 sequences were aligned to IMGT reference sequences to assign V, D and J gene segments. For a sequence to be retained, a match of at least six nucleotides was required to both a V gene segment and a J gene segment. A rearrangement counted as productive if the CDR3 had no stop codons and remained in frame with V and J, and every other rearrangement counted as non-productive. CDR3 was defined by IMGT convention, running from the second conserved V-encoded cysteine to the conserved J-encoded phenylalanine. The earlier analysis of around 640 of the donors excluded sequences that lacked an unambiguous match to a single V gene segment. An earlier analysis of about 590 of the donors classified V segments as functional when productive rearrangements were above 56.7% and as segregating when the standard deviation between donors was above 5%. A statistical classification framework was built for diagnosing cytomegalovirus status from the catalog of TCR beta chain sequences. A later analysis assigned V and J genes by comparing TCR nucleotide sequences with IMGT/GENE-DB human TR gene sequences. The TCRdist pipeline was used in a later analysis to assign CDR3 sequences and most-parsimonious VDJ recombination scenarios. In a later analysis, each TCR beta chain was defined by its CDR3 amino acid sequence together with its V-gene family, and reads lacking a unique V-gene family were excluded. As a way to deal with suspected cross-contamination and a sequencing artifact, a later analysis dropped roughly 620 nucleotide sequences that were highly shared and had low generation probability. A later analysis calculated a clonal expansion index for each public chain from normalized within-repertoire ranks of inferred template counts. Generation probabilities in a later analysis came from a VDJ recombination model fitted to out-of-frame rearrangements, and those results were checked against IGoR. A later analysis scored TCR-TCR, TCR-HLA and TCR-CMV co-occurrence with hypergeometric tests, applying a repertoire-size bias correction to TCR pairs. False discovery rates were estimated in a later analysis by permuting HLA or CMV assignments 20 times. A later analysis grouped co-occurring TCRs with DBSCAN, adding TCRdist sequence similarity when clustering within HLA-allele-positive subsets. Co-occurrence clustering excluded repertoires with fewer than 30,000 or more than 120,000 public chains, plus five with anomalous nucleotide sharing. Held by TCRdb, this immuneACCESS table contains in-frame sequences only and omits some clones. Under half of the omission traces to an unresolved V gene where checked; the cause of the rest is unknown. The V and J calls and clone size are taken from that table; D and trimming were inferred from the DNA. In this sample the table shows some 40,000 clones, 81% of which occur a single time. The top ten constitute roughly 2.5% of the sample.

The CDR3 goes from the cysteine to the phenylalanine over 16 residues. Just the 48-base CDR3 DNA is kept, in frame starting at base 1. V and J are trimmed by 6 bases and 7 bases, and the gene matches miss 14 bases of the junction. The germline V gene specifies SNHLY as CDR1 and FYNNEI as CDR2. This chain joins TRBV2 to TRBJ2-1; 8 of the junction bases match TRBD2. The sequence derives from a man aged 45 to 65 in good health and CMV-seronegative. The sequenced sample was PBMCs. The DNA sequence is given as TGTGCCAGCAGGGCGACTGGCGGGGGGTCGTGGAATGAGCAGTTCTTC. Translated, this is CASRATGGGSWNEQFF.